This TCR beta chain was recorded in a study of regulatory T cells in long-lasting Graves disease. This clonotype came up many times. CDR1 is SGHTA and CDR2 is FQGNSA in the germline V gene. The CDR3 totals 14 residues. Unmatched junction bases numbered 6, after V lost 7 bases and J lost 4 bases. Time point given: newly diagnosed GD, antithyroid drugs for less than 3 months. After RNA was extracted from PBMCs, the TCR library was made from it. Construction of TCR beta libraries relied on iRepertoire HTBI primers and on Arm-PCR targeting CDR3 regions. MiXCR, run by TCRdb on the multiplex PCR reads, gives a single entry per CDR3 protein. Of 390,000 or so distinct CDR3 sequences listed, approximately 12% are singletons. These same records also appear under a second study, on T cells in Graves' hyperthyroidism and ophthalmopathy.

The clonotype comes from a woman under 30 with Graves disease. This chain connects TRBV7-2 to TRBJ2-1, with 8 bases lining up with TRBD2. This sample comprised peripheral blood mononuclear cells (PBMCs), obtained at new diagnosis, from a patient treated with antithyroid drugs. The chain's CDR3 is CASIPGGGYNEQFF. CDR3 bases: TGTGCCAGCATTCCGGGGGGGGGGTACAATGAGCAGTTCTTC.